These T cell receptor beta chains were read from a single sample in a study of T cell repertoires in ileal Crohn's disease. This table comes from immunoSEQ multiplex PCR, and its TCRdb copy is limited to in-frame clones, with some not included. The sample contains roughly 15,000 clones, roughly 70% of which appear only once. The specimen was ileal tissue. The receptors shown here come from an adult with Crohn's disease. The conserved cysteine and the conserved F or W are not part of the CDR3 here.

j_gene,v_gene,CDR3aa
TRBJ2-3,TRBV19,ASSPDRGWVSTDTQY
TRBJ2-1,TRBV28,ASRTGGIITNEQF
TRBJ2-5,TRBV5-4,ASSKTGGSGAQETQY
TRBJ2-7,TRBV5-1,ASSLESRIWQY
TRBJ2-5,TRBV28,ASSFRGRTGEQY
TRBJ1-5,TRBV2,ASRGGGGQPQH
TRBJ1-6,TRBV21-1,ASSIGYRYNSPLH
TRBJ2-2,TRBV18,ASSPRDSPTGELF
TRBJ2-1,TRBV5-8,ASSPLRGRDEQF
TRBJ1-6,TRBV5-4,ASSLTGGNSPLH
TRBJ1-1,TRBV7-3,ASSKQGGYTEAF
TRBJ2-1,TRBV7-7,ASSLDGGNEQF
TRBJ2-1,TRBV7-6,ASSLAAFAGTVYNEQF
TRBJ2-7,TRBV6-1,ASSGGGQGAHYEQY
TRBJ1-2,TRBV25-1,ASSRQGRDYGYT
TRBJ2-5,TRBV10-1,ARIAGDGETQY
TRBJ1-6,TRBV30,AWSAPGQGGNSPLH
TRBJ2-5,TRBV2,ASSALAQTSGEQY
TRBJ1-2,TRBV5-4,ASSFPQGLF
TRBJ2-7,TRBV27,ASSSLGSGIYYEQY
TRBJ1-1,TRBV5-6,ASSLAQGVTEAF
TRBJ1-4,TRBV2,ASSETGQRVNEKLF
TRBJ1-5,TRBV29-1,SVVEGSNNQPQH
TRBJ2-1,TRBV5-1,ASSPTTYLNEQF
TRBJ1-5,TRBV6-5,ASSRRGYGNQPQH
TRBJ1-2,TRBV7-2,ASSKQGYGYT
TRBJ1-5,TRBV27,ASSLSAPGDQPQH
TRBJ1-5,TRBV6-1,ASSEPGQGMGAQH
TRBJ2-7,TRBV20-1,SARWHHEQY
TRBJ2-2,TRBV18,ASSPFGTSGYTGELF
TRBJ2-7,TRBV7-6,ASSLYSPSGISYEQY
TRBJ1-2,TRBV6-1,ASSGDRAGNGYT
TRBJ2-1,TRBV27,ASSPGTSNGNEQF
TRBJ2-5,TRBV6-5,ASSEVTGTQY
TRBJ2-1,TRBV19,ASSISISASWQKYNEQF
TRBJ2-3,TRBV29-1,SGGTSGGPTDTQY
TRBJ2-1,TRBV5-4,ASSPGTMVDEQF
-,TRBV5-1,ASSSGTGPYEQY
TRBJ2-2,TRBV25-1,ASIGQGGAGELF
TRBJ2-5,TRBV19,ASTHSGGETQY
TRBJ2-3,TRBV19,ASRRRQGTNTDTQY
TRBJ2-3,TRBV5-1,ASSVADFTDTQY
TRBJ2-7,TRBV2,ASSRQAYEQY
TRBJ2-7,TRBV25-1,ASSEEGTGLPPYEQY
TRBJ2-7,TRBV11-3,ASSLIAYEQY
TRBJ2-2,TRBV11-3,ASSLTGNTGELF
TRBJ2-2,TRBV7-8,ASSSYTGELF
TRBJ1-2,TRBV7-3,ASSSGVGYGYT